Following are 28 T cell receptor beta chains from one sample sequenced in a study of identical twins (dated by TCRdb to 2016 to 2017). Libraries were constructed by 5' RACE. The sequencing machine was an Illumina HiSeq 2000. TCRdb took the public reads, trimmed them with fastp at Q25, ran MiXCR for clone calling and kept in-frame beta chains. Records with the same CDR3 protein are collapsed into one entry carrying the most frequent genes and DNA. Counted in this sample were a few hundred thousand distinct CDR3 sequences; about 13% of them appeared once. 3.5% to 4.5% of the sample rests with the top ten. This same sample was also taken into another study, of yellow fever vaccine responses in identical twins.

The sequencing input was memory (CD45RO+) T cells sorted from blood. The intended sense of this specimen's cell subset or site label: CD45RO+ enriched T cells. The source of these receptors is a young woman in good health.

There are a few counts of this clonotype. The limits of the CDR3 on the DNA are not certain, so only TCRdb's listed CDR3 is given. The genes are TRBV2 and TRBJ1-1; the table's TRBD1 call for D was not verified on the DNA. The CDR3 is 12 amino acids long, termini counted. Germline V lookup: CDR1 SNHLY, CDR2 FYNNEI. CDR3 loop: CASSSSGTEAFF.

This clonotype appeared a few times. This rearrangement joins TRBV15 to TRBJ1-4; no reliable D call. Trimming pared 4 bases from V and 8 bases from J, leaving 5 bases between. The CDR3 has 11 residues. Germline V lookup: CDR1 LNHNV, CDR2 YYDKDF (reference sequence). As DNA, the CDR3 is TGTGCCACCAGCACAGTAGAAAAACTGTTTTTT. As protein: CATSTVEKLFF.

A few counts support this clonotype. The gene calls are TRBV19 and TRBJ2-1; either TRBD1 or TRBD2 may fit D (7 bases each). Per the germline V gene, CDR1 is LNHDA and CDR2 is SQIVND (reference sequence). The CDR3 runs 16 residues. Deletions cut 5 bases from V and 1 base from J, with 15 bases between. In nucleotides, the CDR3 is TGTGCCAGTAGTTCAGCAGGGGGGGTATCCTACAATGAGCAGTTCTTC. Protein: CASSSAGGVSYNEQFF.

This clonotype was detected many times. The rearrangement links TRBV20-1 to TRBJ2-7, with TRBD2 identical over 7 bases. The CDR3 has 15 residues. V lost 0 bases to trimming and J lost 0 bases; unmatched junction nucleotides: 5. Germline V gene data show CDR1 as DFQATT and CDR2 as SNEGSKA (reference sequence). In DNA form, the CDR3 reads TGCAGTGCTAGAGATCCTAGCGGACTCTCCTACGAGCAGTACTTC. It yields the protein CSARDPSGLSYEQYF.

The chain is built from TRBV6-2 or TRBV6-3 and TRBJ1-6, with 7 positions matching TRBD1. Germline CDR1 reads MNHEY; CDR2 reads SVGEGT. Trimming cost V 6 bases and J 9 bases; bases outside gene matches: 8. This CDR3 is 14 amino acids long. CDR3 bases: TGTGCCAGCAGCGTCGGGACAGTCAGTTCACCCCTCCACTTT. Amino acid sequence: CASSVGTVSSPLHF.

V usage is TRBV12-3 or TRBV12-4 and J usage is TRBJ1-1, with 7 bases aligning to TRBD1. After removal of 2 bases from V and 4 bases from J, the junction contained 4 bases not matched to a gene. The length of the CDR3 is 14 residues. The CDR3, as DNA: TGTGCCAGCAGTTTAAAGGGGGCGGTCACTGAAGCTTTCTTT. Residues: CASSLKGAVTEAFF.

In this sample, this clonotype turned up a few times. This chain uses TRBV5-1 with TRBJ2-7, with a possible D match to TRBD2 (5 bases). This CDR3 spans 14 amino acids. Germline CDR1 is SGHRS and CDR2 is YFSETQ. V lost 0 bases and J 7 bases, leaving 14 bases between the germline ends. CDR3 protein: CASSLAVTSGEQYF. CDR3 coding DNA: TGCGCCAGCAGCTTGGCCGTCACATCGGGGGAGCAGTACTTC.

V gene TRBV7-2 combines with J gene TRBJ1-3, with D possibly TRBD1 on 6 matching bases. This CDR3 region has 15 residues. CDR1 is SGHTA and CDR2 is FQGNSA in the germline V gene. The V gene lost 2 bases and the J gene lost 4 bases, with 12 bases spanning the gap. The DNA of the CDR3 is TGTGCCAGCAGCTTATTTGCAGGGGAGGGAAACACCATATATTTT. It yields the protein CASSLFAGEGNTIYF. Combining the CDR3 with reference TRBV7-2 and TRBJ1-3 gives the whole variable domain GAGVSQSPSNKVTEKGKDVELRCDPISGHTALYWYRQSLGQGLEFLIYFQGNSAPDKSGLPSDRFSAERTGGSVSTLTIQRTQQEDSAVYLCASSLFAGEGNTIYFGEGSWLTVV.

This clonotype was recorded at least ten times. The chain carries TRBV10-3 and TRBJ1-1, with 8 positions matching TRBD1. Trimming took 5 bases from V and 2 from J; bases not matched to a gene: 7. Germline-derived CDR1 and CDR2 are ENHRY and SYGVKD. This CDR3 has 15 residues. Written as DNA, the CDR3 is TGTGCCATCAGTCGGGCCGGACAGGGAAACACTGAAGCTTTCTTT. Protein product: CAISRAGQGNTEAFF.

This clonotype appeared a few times. V is TRBV7-8 and J is TRBJ2-2; D possibly uses TRBD1 or TRBD2 (5 bases each). The CDR3 is 15 amino acids. The V and J ends lost 5 bases and 4 bases respectively, with 14 bases between them. The germline V gene has CDR1 SGHVS and CDR2 FQNEAQ. CDR3 sequence: CASSPESGGTGELFF. The CDR3 nucleotides are TGTGCCAGCAGCCCGGAAAGTGGGGGCACCGGGGAGCTGTTTTTT.

This clonotype was seen repeatedly, ten times or more. V and J are TRBV3-1 and TRBJ2-7; D is unresolved. The V gene lost 4 bases and the J gene lost 2 bases, with 9 bases spanning the gap. This CDR3 region has 13 residues. Germline assignment: CDR1 LGHDT and CDR2 YNNKEL (reference sequence). The CDR3 nucleotides are TGTGCCAGCAGCCCTCGACAACCCTACGAGCAGTACTTC. Its protein product is CASSPRQPYEQYF.

The CDR3, as DNA: TGTGCCAGCAGCGACGGTCTTCGTGAGCAGTTCTTC. Translated, it gives CASSDGLREQFF. The chain couples TRBV28 to TRBJ2-1; D is undetermined. The CDR3 runs to 12 residues. V was trimmed by 6 bases and J by 9 bases, leaving 12 bases between them. The germline CDR1 and CDR2 sequences are MDHEN and SYDVKM.

There are a few counts of this clonotype. V gene TRBV7-9 combines with J gene TRBJ2-4; 8 bases line up with TRBD2. Per the germline V gene, CDR1 is SEHNR and CDR2 is FQNEAQ (reference sequence). Trimming cost V 5 bases and J 11 bases; bases outside gene matches: 14. The CDR3 extends over 15 amino acids. CDR3 nucleotides: TGTGCCAGCAGCCGGGAGGGAGGGCCCAAAACCGTTCAGTACTTC. Translation: CASSREGGPKTVQYF.

There are a few counts of this clonotype. The chain combines TRBV5-6 with TRBJ2-5, with D unresolved. The germline V gene encodes CDR1 SGHDT and CDR2 YYEEEE. The CDR3 has 16 amino acids. V lost 3 bases and J 2 bases, leaving 17 bases between the germline ends. Here the CDR3 DNA reads TGTGCCAGCAGCTATTATTTGGGGATCCTTCAAGAGACCCAGTACTTC. This sequence encodes CASSYYLGILQETQYF. Drawing the rest from reference TRBV5-6 and TRBJ2-5, the complete variable domain is DAGVTQSPTHLIKTRGQQVTLRCSPKSGHDTVSWYQQALGQGPQFIFQYYEEEERQRGNFPDRFSGHQFPNYSSELNVNALLLGDSALYLCASSYYLGILQETQYFGPGTRLLVL.

This chain uses TRBV29-1 with TRBJ2-3; D unclear. Trimming removed 7 bases at V and 1 base at J, with 9 bases between. Germline V gene data show CDR1 as SQVTM and CDR2 as ANQGSEA. This CDR3 comprises 12 residues. The CDR3 protein is CSALDGTDTQYF. Here the CDR3 DNA reads TGCAGCGCCCTAGACGGCACAGATACGCAGTATTTT.

The sample holds one count of this clonotype. The genes are TRBV19 and TRBJ2-6, with a weak D call TRBD1 (6 bases). CDR1 and CDR2 from the germline V gene are LNHDA and SQIVND (reference sequence). Trimming left V 6 bases short and J 0 bases short, with 15 bases between. The CDR3 spans 17 residues. The CDR3 loop is CASSGGQMSSGANVLTF. The CDR3 DNA sequence: TGTGCCAGTAGCGGCGGACAGATGAGCTCTGGGGCCAACGTCCTGACTTTC.

This chain joins TRBV4-1 and TRBJ2-7; 12 bases align to TRBD2. This CDR3 contains 15 residues. CDR1 MGHRA and CDR2 YSYEKL come from the germline V gene. V was pared by 0 bases and J by 13 bases, with 10 bases of the junction left unmatched. CDR3: CASSQEGLAGGSLYF. The CDR3 DNA follows: TGCGCCAGCAGCCAAGAAGGGCTAGCGGGAGGGAGCCTATACTTC.

The table lists this clonotype with a few counts. The chain recombines TRBV7-9 with TRBJ2-3, with D possibly TRBD1 on 6 matching bases. The germline gives CDR1 SEHNR, CDR2 FQNEAQ (reference sequence). The CDR3 is made up of 14 amino acids. Trimming left V 6 bases short and J 0 bases short, with 10 bases between. CDR3 amino acids: CASRGATSTDTQYF. The CDR3, as DNA: TGTGCCAGCAGGGGGGCCACTAGCACAGATACGCAGTATTTT.

The chain links TRBV2 to TRBJ1-5, with TRBD1 matching over 9 bases. CDR1 SNHLY and CDR2 FYNNEI come from the germline V gene. The CDR3 runs 15 residues. V lost 5 bases to trimming and J lost 1 base; unmatched junction nucleotides: 3. Here the CDR3 DNA reads TGTGCCAGCAGTCGGGACAGGGCGAGCAATCAGCCCCAGCATTTT. Its translation is CASSRDRASNQPQHF.

This clonotype appeared many times. The V gene is TRBV12-3 or TRBV12-4, the J gene TRBJ1-6; maybe TRBD1 (5 bases). V gave up 2 bases and J gave up 4 bases, with 9 bases separating them. This CDR3 is built from 15 residues. This CDR3 is CASSLWGSYNSPLHF. The CDR3, as DNA: TGTGCCAGCAGTTTATGGGGGTCGTATAATTCACCCCTCCACTTT.

Of note for this clonotype: A read error may account for a junction end that differs from germline. The chain recombines TRBV2 with TRBJ2-7, with TRBD2 as a possible D gene (6 bases). Germline CDR1 and CDR2: SNHLY and FYNNEI. The CDR3 covers 17 residues. CDR3 in amino acids: CTSCSPGRGRRSYEQYF. CDR3 bases: TGTACCAGCTGTTCGCCGGGGCGGGGCCGCCGCTCCTACGAGCAGTACTTC.

There are a few counts of this clonotype. The CDR3 region is CSARRDRIREQYF. The DNA for the CDR3 is TGCAGTGCTAGAAGGGACAGGATTCGCGAGCAGTACTTC. The V call is TRBV20-1, the J call TRBJ2-7, with 8 nucleotides matching TRBD1. The junction had 6 bases not matched to a gene; V was cut back by 2 bases and J by 6 bases. Germline assignment: CDR1 DFQATT and CDR2 SNEGSKA (reference sequence). This CDR3 is built from 13 residues.

This clonotype showed up just a few times. The chain links TRBV7-9 to TRBJ2-2; D is perhaps TRBD1 (5 bases). In germline, CDR1 is SEHNR, CDR2 FQNEAQ (reference sequence). V was shortened by 5 bases and J by 6 bases, with 10 bases between the two germline ends. This CDR3 is 13 amino acids long. In DNA form, the CDR3 reads TGTGCCAGCAGCCCCCAAGGGGCCGGGGAGCTGTTTTTT. Residues: CASSPQGAGELFF.

This clonotype was seen a handful of times. The V gene is TRBV4-3, the J gene TRBJ1-6; D perhaps matches TRBD1 (6 bases). V lost 0 bases to trimming and J lost 7 bases, with 13 bases between them. The CDR3 loop spans 16 amino acids. Per the germline V gene, CDR1 is LGHNA and CDR2 is YSLEER. The CDR3 sequence: CASSQDWGLVNSPLHF. The CDR3, as DNA: TGCGCCAGCAGCCAAGATTGGGGGCTGGTAAATTCACCCCTCCACTTT.

This clonotype was seen a few times. CDR3 residues: CASSQGPRGGELFF. Written as DNA, the CDR3 is TGTGCCAGCAGCCAAGGTCCCCGAGGCGGGGAGCTGTTTTTT. The chain joins TRBV3-1 to TRBJ2-2; D not certain. This CDR3 region has 14 residues. Trimming took 1 base from V and 7 from J, leaving 10 bases between them. CDR1 LGHDT and CDR2 YNNKEL come from the germline V gene (reference sequence).

This clonotype has at least ten counts. At one boundary the junction diverges from the germline segment, which might be a read error. The rearrangement joins TRBV5-1 to TRBJ2-1, with 7 bases lining up with TRBD1. The CDR3 covers 14 residues. In germline, CDR1 is SGHRS, CDR2 YFSETQ. Written as DNA, the CDR3 is TGCGCCAGCAGCTCCCCTCGACAGGGTTTGAGTCCCCTCTTC. Residues: CASSSPRQGLSPLF.

This clonotype was recorded a few times. V gene TRBV19 combines with J gene TRBJ2-7; D is unclear. V shed 10 bases and J shed 4 bases, with 23 bases lying between them. Germline CDR1 reads LNHDA; CDR2 reads SQIVND (reference sequence). The CDR3 contains 15 residues. CDR3 sequence (DNA): TGTGCCACCAAGATGGACGAGACCTTAGGGTACGAGCAGTACTTC. Amino acids: CATKMDETLGYEQYF.

The rearrangement uses TRBV4-2 and TRBJ2-2; unclear D gene. Germline V gene lookup returns CDR1 LGHNA and CDR2 YNFKEQ. V was trimmed by 0 bases and J by 8 bases, leaving 13 bases between them. The CDR3 is 15 amino acids. The CDR3 bases are TGTGCCAGCAGCCAAGAGGATAGGGCGGCGGGGGAGCTGTTTTTT. Its protein product is CASSQEDRAAGELFF.